This is a list of T cell receptor beta chains from one sample in a study of T cell clones after liver transplantation. The assay was immunoSEQ multiplex PCR, and TCRdb's table has in-frame clones only and misses some. The sample has some 80,000 clones, around four fifths seen once. Sequenced material: CD4+ T cells from blood, taken 46 months after liver transplant. These receptors all come from a human patient who received a liver transplant. Part of the T cell pool may stem from the graft donor. The CDR3 runs from the conserved cysteine through the conserved F or W. The D gene is left open where the match is weak. The listing skips clone size in some rows; elsewhere it reads once, few, many or a size class.

V: TRBV10-2; length: 15; size: NA; J: TRBJ2-5; D: NA; CDR3: CASSELGARQETQYF; DNA: TGCGCCAGCAGTGAGCTGGGGGCGCGGCAAGAGACCCAGTACTTC
V: TRBV13; length: 12; size: NA; J: TRBJ2-7; D: NA; CDR3: CASSGQGFEQYF; DNA: TGTGCCAGCAGTGGGCAGGGATTCGAGCAGTACTTC
V: TRBV9; length: 13; size: NA; J: TRBJ2-7; D: NA; CDR3: CASSVAPSYEQYF; DNA: TGTGCCAGCAGCGTAGCCCCCTCCTACGAGCAGTACTTC
V: TRBV29-1; length: 12; size: NA; J: TRBJ2-5; D: NA; CDR3: CSALSGKETQYF; DNA: TGCAGCGCTCTCAGCGGAAAAGAGACCCAGTACTTC
V: TRBV4-2; length: 14; size: NA; J: TRBJ2-7; D: NA; CDR3: CASREGGNSYEQYF; DNA: TGTGCCAGCAGAGAGGGCGGTAACTCCTACGAGCAGTACTTC
V: TRBV25-1; length: 16; size: NA; J: TRBJ2-1; D: TRBD2; CDR3: CASSDPRTSGYNEQFF; DNA: TGTGCCAGCAGTGATCCTCGGACTAGCGGGTACAATGAGCAGTTCTTC
V: TRBV29-1; length: 20; size: NA; J: TRBJ2-6; D: TRBD2; CDR3: CSVGPSGLAGPSSGANVLTF; DNA: TGCAGCGTTGGGCCCTCGGGACTAGCGGGACCCAGCTCTGGGGCCAACGTCCTGACTTTC
V: TRBV19; length: 15; size: NA; J: TRBJ1-5; D: NA; CDR3: CASSFKWGNNQPQHF; DNA: TGTGCCAGTAGTTTTAAATGGGGAAACAATCAGCCCCAGCATTTT
V: TRBV27; length: 20; size: NA; J: TRBJ2-2; D: TRBD1; CDR3: CASSFVPGQGALNFTGELFF; DNA: TGTGCCAGCAGTTTTGTGCCGGGACAGGGGGCGCTTAATTTCACCGGGGAGCTGTTTTTT
V: TRBV5-8; length: 14; size: NA; J: TRBJ2-3; D: NA; CDR3: CASSLDISTDTQYF; DNA: TGTGCCAGCAGCTTGGACATTAGCACAGATACGCAGTATTTT
V: TRBV7-9; length: 13; size: NA; J: TRBJ1-4; D: NA; CDR3: CASSLSSSEKLFF; DNA: TGTGCCAGCAGCTTATCGAGTTCGGAAAAACTGTTTTTT
V: TRBV5-4; length: 11; size: NA; J: TRBJ1-2; D: NA; CDR3: CAIKTRNTYTF; DNA: TGTGCCATCAAAACCCGGAACACCTACACCTTC
V: TRBV7-8; length: 18; size: NA; J: TRBJ1-1; D: TRBD1; CDR3: CASSWDRGLSGLNTEAFF; DNA: TGTGCCAGCAGCTGGGACAGGGGGCTCTCCGGACTGAACACTGAAGCTTTCTTT
V: TRBV7-9; length: 13; size: NA; J: TRBJ1-2; D: TRBD1; CDR3: CASSRTGVSGYTF; DNA: TGTGCCAGCAGCCGGACAGGCGTGAGTGGCTACACCTTC
V: TRBV2; length: 14; size: NA; J: TRBJ2-1; D: NA; CDR3: CASKEGTSNNEQFF; DNA: TGTGCCAGCAAAGAGGGAACTAGCAATAATGAGCAGTTCTTC
V: TRBV2; length: 12; size: NA; J: TRBJ2-7; D: NA; CDR3: CASRTDSYEQYF; DNA: TGTGCCAGCAGGACCGACAGCTACGAGCAGTACTTC
V: TRBV7-9; length: 14; size: NA; J: TRBJ2-7; D: NA; CDR3: CASSWADNPYEQYF; DNA: TGTGCCAGCAGCTGGGCGGATAACCCCTACGAGCAGTACTTC
V: TRBV9; length: 16; size: NA; J: TRBJ2-1; D: TRBD2; CDR3: CASSVAPLAENNEQFF; DNA: TGTGCCAGCAGCGTAGCCCCACTAGCGGAGAACAATGAGCAGTTCTTC
V: TRBV2; length: 13; size: NA; J: TRBJ2-5; D: NA; CDR3: CASRSGLTETQYF; DNA: TGTGCCAGCAGATCGGGTCTTACAGAGACCCAGTACTTC
V: TRBV30; length: 14; size: NA; J: TRBJ2-7; D: NA; CDR3: CAWSPGGGFYEQYF; DNA: TGTGCCTGGAGTCCCGGGGGAGGATTTTACGAGCAGTACTTC
V: TRBV7-2; length: 17; size: NA; J: TRBJ2-6; D: NA; CDR3: CASSPLWGNSGANVLTF; DNA: TGTGCCAGCAGCCCCCTCTGGGGGAACTCTGGGGCCAACGTCCTGACTTTC
V: TRBV6-5; length: 12; size: few; J: TRBJ2-7; D: NA; CDR3: CASSRLDSEQYF; DNA: TGTGCCAGCAGCCGACTAGATTCCGAGCAGTACTTC
V: TRBV10-3; length: 16; size: NA; J: TRBJ1-2; D: NA; CDR3: CAISAILTLKDYGYTF; DNA: TGTGCCATCAGTGCGATCTTAACTTTGAAGGACTATGGCTACACCTTC
V: TRBV28; length: 16; size: once; J: TRBJ2-3; D: NA; CDR3: CASSFSSTPVTDTQYF; DNA: TGTGCCAGCAGTTTCTCGTCCACCCCGGTTACAGATACGCAGTATTTT
V: TRBV5-1; length: 16; size: few; J: TRBJ1-4; D: NA; CDR3: CASSLASGGWVEKLFF; DNA: TGCGCCAGCAGTTTAGCATCTGGGGGCTGGGTTGAAAAACTGTTTTTT
V: TRBV7-2; length: 15; size: NA; J: TRBJ1-2; D: NA; CDR3: CASSLDAGQVFGYTF; DNA: TGTGCCAGCAGCTTAGATGCAGGCCAGGTGTTTGGCTACACCTTC
V: TRBV14; length: 13; size: NA; J: TRBJ2-7; D: NA; CDR3: CASSRREGFGQYF; DNA: TGTGCCAGCAGCAGAAGGGAAGGGTTTGGGCAGTACTTC
V: TRBV18; length: 15; size: once; J: TRBJ2-5; D: NA; CDR3: CASSPRRGATETQYF; DNA: TGTGCCAGCTCCCCAAGGAGGGGGGCTACGGAGACCCAGTACTTC
V: TRBV5-1; length: 13; size: once; J: TRBJ1-1; D: NA; CDR3: CASSPDWGTEAFF; DNA: TGCGCCAGCAGTCCGGATTGGGGGACTGAAGCTTTCTTT
V: TRBV11-2; length: 16; size: NA; J: TRBJ2-2; D: NA; CDR3: CASSLVNGGNTGELFF; DNA: TGTGCCAGCAGCTTAGTAAACGGCGGTAACACCGGGGAGCTGTTTTTT
V: TRBV28; length: 18; size: NA; J: TRBJ2-6; D: NA; CDR3: CASTRSSSADSGANVLTF; DNA: TGTGCCAGCACGCGGAGTTCGAGCGCGGACTCTGGGGCCAACGTCCTGACTTTC
V: TRBV19; length: 18; size: NA; J: TRBJ2-1; D: TRBD2; CDR3: CASSSPGETSEPSDEQFF; DNA: TGTGCCAGTAGTAGTCCCGGGGAGACTAGCGAACCCTCGGATGAGCAGTTCTTC
V: TRBV25-1; length: 15; size: NA; J: TRBJ1-4; D: NA; CDR3: CASSEGLGTAGKLFF; DNA: TGTGCCAGCAGTGAAGGGTTGGGAACAGCCGGAAAACTGTTTTTT
V: TRBV29-1; length: 14; size: once; J: TRBJ1-2; D: NA; CDR3: CSVEERQPGYGYTF; DNA: TGCAGCGTTGAAGAGCGACAGCCGGGCTATGGCTACACCTTC
V: TRBV5-1; length: 14; size: NA; J: TRBJ1-1; D: TRBD1; CDR3: CASSFQGEATEAFF; DNA: TGCGCCAGCAGCTTTCAGGGGGAGGCAACTGAAGCTTTCTTT
V: TRBV5-4; length: 16; size: NA; J: TRBJ1-1; D: TRBD1; CDR3: CASSLRQGMGKTEAFF; DNA: TGTGCCAGCAGCCTCAGACAGGGTATGGGGAAAACTGAAGCTTTCTTT
V: TRBV7-7; length: 13; size: NA; J: TRBJ2-7; D: TRBD1; CDR3: CASSEGARGEQYF; DNA: TGTGCCAGCAGCGAGGGGGCGAGGGGCGAGCAGTACTTC
V: TRBV19; length: 20; size: NA; J: TRBJ2-6; D: NA; CDR3: CASSIAFGRRLGPGANVLTF; DNA: TGTGCCAGTAGTATAGCTTTTGGCAGGAGACTAGGGCCTGGGGCCAACGTCCTGACTTTC
V: TRBV18; length: 14; size: NA; J: TRBJ2-7; D: NA; CDR3: CASSLGQASYEQYF; DNA: TGTGCCAGCTCACTAGGGCAGGCCTCCTACGAGCAGTACTTC
V: TRBV5-1; length: 13; size: NA; J: TRBJ2-1; D: NA; CDR3: CASSLVGFNEQFF; DNA: TGCGCCAGCAGCTTGGTGGGATTCAATGAGCAGTTCTTC
V: TRBV30; length: 15; size: NA; J: TRBJ1-1; D: NA; CDR3: CAWSSWGRSNTEAFF; DNA: TGTGCCTGGAGTTCATGGGGCAGGTCGAACACTGAAGCTTTCTTT
V: TRBV7-9; length: 16; size: few; J: TRBJ1-5; D: NA; CDR3: CASSPSGGGADQPQHF; DNA: TGTGCCAGCAGCCCGTCCGGGGGAGGGGCAGATCAGCCCCAGCATTTT
V: TRBV6-1; length: 20; size: NA; J: TRBJ1-3; D: TRBD1; CDR3: CASSALLGGTGTISGNTIYF; DNA: TGTGCCAGCAGTGCACTATTAGGAGGGACAGGGACGATCTCTGGAAACACCATATATTTT
V: TRBV6-6; length: 15; size: NA; J: TRBJ1-5; D: NA; CDR3: CASSLKAYSNQPQHF; DNA: TGTGCCAGCAGTTTAAAGGCCTATAGCAATCAGCCCCAGCATTTT
V: TRBV30; length: 13; size: NA; J: TRBJ1-4; D: NA; CDR3: CAWSSTTNEKLFF; DNA: TGTGCCTGGAGTAGCACAACTAATGAAAAACTGTTTTTT
V: TRBV7-9; length: 13; size: NA; J: TRBJ2-4; D: TRBD1; CDR3: CASSPTGIDIQYF; DNA: TGTGCCAGCAGCCCGACAGGGATCGACATTCAGTACTTC
V: TRBV7-3; length: 13; size: NA; J: TRBJ2-1; D: NA; CDR3: CASSAFQGGEQFF; DNA: TGTGCCAGCAGCGCCTTCCAGGGGGGTGAGCAGTTCTTC
V: TRBV18; length: 16; size: NA; J: TRBJ2-2; D: TRBD2; CDR3: CASSPPAGRDTGELFF; DNA: TGTGCCAGCTCACCACCGGCAGGGAGGGACACCGGGGAGCTGTTTTTT
V: TRBV5-1; length: 17; size: NA; J: TRBJ1-2; D: TRBD1; CDR3: CASSRHGTGGVNYGYTF; DNA: TGCGCCAGCAGTCGTCATGGGACAGGGGGAGTTAACTATGGCTACACCTTC
V: TRBV15; length: 19; size: few; J: TRBJ2-1; D: TRBD2; CDR3: CATSREPPRGAGGGNEQFF; DNA: TGTGCCACCAGCAGAGAGCCCCCCCGGGGAGCGGGAGGGGGCAATGAGCAGTTCTTC